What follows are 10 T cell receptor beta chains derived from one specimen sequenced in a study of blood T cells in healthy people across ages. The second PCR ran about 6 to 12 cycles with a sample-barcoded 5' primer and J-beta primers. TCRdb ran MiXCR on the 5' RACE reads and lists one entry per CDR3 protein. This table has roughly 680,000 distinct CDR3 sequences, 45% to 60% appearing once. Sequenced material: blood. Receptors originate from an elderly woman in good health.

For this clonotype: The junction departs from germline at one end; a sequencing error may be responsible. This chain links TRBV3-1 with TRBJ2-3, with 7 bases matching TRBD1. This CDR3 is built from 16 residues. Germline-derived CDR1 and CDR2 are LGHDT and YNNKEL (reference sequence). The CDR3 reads CASSQEGQRITDTRYF. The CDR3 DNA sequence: TGTGCCAGCAGCCAAGAGGGACAGCGGATCACAGATACGCGGTATTTT.

DNA of the CDR3: TGTGCCAGCAGCCAAGAAAGAATGGCGTACGAGCAGTACTTC. Amino acids: CASSQERMAYEQYF. The rearrangement links TRBV4-2 to TRBJ2-7; D call uncertain. CDR3 length: 14 amino acids. V shed 0 bases and J shed 4 bases, with 10 bases lying between them. Germline CDR1 is LGHNA and CDR2 is YNFKEQ.

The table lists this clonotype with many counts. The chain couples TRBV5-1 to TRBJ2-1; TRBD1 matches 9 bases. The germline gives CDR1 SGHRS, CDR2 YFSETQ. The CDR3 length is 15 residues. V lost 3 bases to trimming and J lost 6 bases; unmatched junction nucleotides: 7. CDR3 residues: CASSSTGTGSNEQFF. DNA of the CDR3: TGCGCCAGCAGCTCGACTGGGACAGGGAGCAATGAGCAGTTCTTC. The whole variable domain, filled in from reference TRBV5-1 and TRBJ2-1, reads KAGVTQTPRYLIKTRGQQVTLSCSPISGHRSVSWYQQTPGQGLQFLFEYFSETQRNKGNFPGRFSGRQFSNSRSEMNVSTLELGDSALYLCASSSTGTGSNEQFFGPGTRLTVL.

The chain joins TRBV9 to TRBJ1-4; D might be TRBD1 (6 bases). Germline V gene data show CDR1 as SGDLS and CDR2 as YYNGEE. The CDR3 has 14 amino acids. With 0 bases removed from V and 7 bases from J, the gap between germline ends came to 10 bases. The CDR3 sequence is CASSVDREGEKLFF. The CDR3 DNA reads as TGTGCCAGCAGCGTAGACAGGGAGGGTGAAAAACTGTTTTTT. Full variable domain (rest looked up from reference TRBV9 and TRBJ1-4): DSGVTQTPKHLITATGQRVTLRCSPRSGDLSVYWYQQSLDQGLQFLIQYYNGEERAKGNILERFSAQQFPDLHSELNLSSLELGDSALYFCASSVDREGEKLFFGSGTQLSVL.

The CDR3 protein is CASSQPTSGRSKNIQYF. CDR3 nucleotide sequence: TGCGCCAGCAGCCAACCCACTAGCGGGAGGTCAAAAAACATTCAGTACTTC. The chain has TRBV4-1 and TRBJ2-4; 12 bases align to TRBD2. CDR3 length: 17 residues. The trim removed 2 bases at V and 4 bases at J, leaving 6 bases unmatched. The germline gives CDR1 MGHRA, CDR2 YSYEKL.

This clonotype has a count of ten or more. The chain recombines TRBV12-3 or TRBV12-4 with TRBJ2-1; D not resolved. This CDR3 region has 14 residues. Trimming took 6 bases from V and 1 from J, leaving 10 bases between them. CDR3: CASRVLGSYNEQFF. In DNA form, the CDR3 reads TGTGCCAGCAGAGTTCTAGGATCCTACAATGAGCAGTTCTTC.

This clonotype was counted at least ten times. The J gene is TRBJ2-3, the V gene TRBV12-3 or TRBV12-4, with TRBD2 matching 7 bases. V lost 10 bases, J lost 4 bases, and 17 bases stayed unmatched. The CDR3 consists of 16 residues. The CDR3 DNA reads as TGTGCCACCAAATTCGGGGGGTGGGAGTTGCCAGATACGCAGTATTTT. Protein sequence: CATKFGGWELPDTQYF.

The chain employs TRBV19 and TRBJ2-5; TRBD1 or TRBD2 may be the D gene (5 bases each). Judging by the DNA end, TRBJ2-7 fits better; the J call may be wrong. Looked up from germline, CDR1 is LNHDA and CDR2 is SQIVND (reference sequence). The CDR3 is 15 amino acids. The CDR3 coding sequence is TGTGCCAGTAGCACCGGGGCTTACGGGAACCACGAGCAGTACTTC. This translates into CASSTGAYGNHEQYF.

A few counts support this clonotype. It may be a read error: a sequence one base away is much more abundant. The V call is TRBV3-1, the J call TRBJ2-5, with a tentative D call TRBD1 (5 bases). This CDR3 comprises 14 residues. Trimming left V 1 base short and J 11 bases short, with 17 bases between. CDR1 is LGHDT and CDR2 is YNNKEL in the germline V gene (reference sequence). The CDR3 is CASSQVYEDNEQYF. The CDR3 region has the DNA TGTGCCAGCAGCCAAGTGTACGAGGACAATGAGCAGTACTTC.

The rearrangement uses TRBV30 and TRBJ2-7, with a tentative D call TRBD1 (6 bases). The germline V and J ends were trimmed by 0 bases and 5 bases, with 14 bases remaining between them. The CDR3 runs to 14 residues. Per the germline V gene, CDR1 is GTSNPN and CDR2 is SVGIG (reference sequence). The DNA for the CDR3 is TGTGCCTGGAGTGTACTGGGCAGGGGCCACGAGCAGTACTTC. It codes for CAWSVLGRGHEQYF.